This T cell receptor beta chain is from a study of OX40 agonist ivuxolimab in advanced cancers. Whole-study context: Clinicians treated patients with ivuxolimab, an agonistic anti-OX40 (CD134) antibody. Three patients got partial responses; one had hepatocellular carcinoma and two had cutaneous melanoma. Study-wide results and caveats: More expanded clones were found, on average, in CD8+ than in CD4+ T cells.

Trimming removed 4 bases from V and 2 bases from J, with 12 bases in between. The CDR3 length is 15 residues. Germline loops: CDR1 SGDLS, CDR2 YYNGEE. Sequencing was performed with immunoSEQ multiplex PCR; in TCRdb, only in-frame clones are kept and a portion is missing. The profile shows under 45,000 clones, more than 80% of them singletons. This clone was picked up a small number of times. The antigen is unknown. This clonotype originated in an adult with an advanced solid tumor such as melanoma, head and neck, liver or kidney cancer. The starting material was CD4+ or CD8+ T cells sorted from blood, obtained in a trial of the OX40 agonist ivuxolimab. The chain links TRBV9 to TRBJ2-2, with TRBD2 as a possible D gene (6 bases). The CDR3 DNA reads as TGTGCCAGCAGCCCCCCTAGCGCCAACACCGGGGAGCTGTTTTTT. The encoded protein is CASSPPSANTGELFF.